This T cell receptor (beta chain) was identified in a study of T cells in Graves' hyperthyroidism and ophthalmopathy. The CDR3 has 15 amino acids. CDR1 and CDR2 from the germline V gene are MNHNS and SASEGT. V dropped 5 bases and J dropped 7 bases, with 15 bases sitting between them. Ten or more counts support this clonotype. Amplified TCR beta CDR3 regions derived from RNA transcripts. The primer set for the first-round RT-PCR of the TCR CDR3 was HTBI. TCRdb reprocessed the multiplex PCR reads with MiXCR, giving one entry per CDR3 protein. Of about 410,000 distinct CDR3 sequences in the sample, about 15% were seen once.

Sequenced: blood. The receptor was derived from a man aged 18-30 years with Graves' ophthalmopathy. V and J are TRBV6-1 and TRBJ1-6; D unresolved. CDR3: CASSYGRNTNSPLHF. The CDR3 nucleotides read TGTGCCAGCAGTTACGGCAGAAATACAAATTCACCCCTCCACTTT.